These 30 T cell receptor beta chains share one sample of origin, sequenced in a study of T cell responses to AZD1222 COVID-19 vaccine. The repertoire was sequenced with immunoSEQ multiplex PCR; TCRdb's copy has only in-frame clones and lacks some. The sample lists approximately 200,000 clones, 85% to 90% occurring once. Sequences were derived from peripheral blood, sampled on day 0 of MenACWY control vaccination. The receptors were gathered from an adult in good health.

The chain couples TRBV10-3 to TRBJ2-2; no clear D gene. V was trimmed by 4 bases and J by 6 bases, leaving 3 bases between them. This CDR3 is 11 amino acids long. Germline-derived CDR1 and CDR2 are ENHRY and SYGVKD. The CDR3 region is CAISVSGELFF. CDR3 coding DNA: TGTGCCATCAGTGTTTCCGGGGAGCTGTTTTTT.

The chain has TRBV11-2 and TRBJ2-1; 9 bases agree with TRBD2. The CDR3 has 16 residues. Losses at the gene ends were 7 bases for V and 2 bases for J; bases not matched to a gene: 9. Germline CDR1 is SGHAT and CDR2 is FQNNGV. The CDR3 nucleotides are TGTGCCAGCAACCGTCGTAGCGGGGGACCCTACAATGAGCAGTTCTTC. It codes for CASNRRSGGPYNEQFF.

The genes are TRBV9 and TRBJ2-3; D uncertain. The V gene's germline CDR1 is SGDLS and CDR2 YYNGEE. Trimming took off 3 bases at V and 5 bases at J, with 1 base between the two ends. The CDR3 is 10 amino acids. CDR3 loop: CASSGDTQYF. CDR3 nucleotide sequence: TGTGCCAGCAGCGGAGATACGCAGTATTTT.

CDR3 amino acids: CASSQGGGATNEQFF. DNA for the CDR3: TGTGCCAGCAGCCAAGGGGGGGGCGCCACCAATGAGCAGTTCTTC. The chain joins TRBV9 to TRBJ2-1, with D tentatively TRBD2 (7 bases). V lost 4 bases to trimming and J lost 6 bases, with 17 bases between them. The CDR3 extends over 15 amino acids. Per germline, CDR1 SGDLS and CDR2 YYNGEE.

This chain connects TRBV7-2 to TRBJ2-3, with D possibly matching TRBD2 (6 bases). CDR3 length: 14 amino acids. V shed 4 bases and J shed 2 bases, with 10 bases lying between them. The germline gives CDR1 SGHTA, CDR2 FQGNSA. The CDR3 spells CASSSGLDTDTQYF. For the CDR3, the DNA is TGTGCCAGCAGCTCGGGACTCGACACAGATACGCAGTATTTT.

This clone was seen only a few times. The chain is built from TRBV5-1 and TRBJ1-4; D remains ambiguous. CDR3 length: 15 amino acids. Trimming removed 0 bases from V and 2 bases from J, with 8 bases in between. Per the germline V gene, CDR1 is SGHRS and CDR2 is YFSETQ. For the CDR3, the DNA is TGCGCCAGCAGCTTGGTTTTGGGGACTAATGAAAAACTGTTTTTT. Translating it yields CASSLVLGTNEKLFF.

The CDR3 sequence: CASRGLGPPNYEQYF. The CDR3, as DNA: TGTGCCAGCCGGGGCCTGGGACCTCCGAACTACGAGCAGTACTTC. J is TRBJ2-7 and V is TRBV28; possibly TRBD1 or TRBD2 for D (5 bases each). The germline V and J ends were trimmed by 8 bases and 3 bases, with 20 bases remaining between them. The CDR3 loop spans 15 amino acids. CDR1 and CDR2 from the germline V gene are MDHEN and SYDVKM.

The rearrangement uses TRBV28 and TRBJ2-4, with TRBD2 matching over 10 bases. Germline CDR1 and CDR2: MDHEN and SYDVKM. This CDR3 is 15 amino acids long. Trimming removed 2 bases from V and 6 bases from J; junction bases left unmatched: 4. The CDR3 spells CASSLGASGGNIQYF. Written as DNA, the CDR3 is TGTGCCAGCAGTTTAGGGGCTAGCGGGGGAAACATTCAGTACTTC.

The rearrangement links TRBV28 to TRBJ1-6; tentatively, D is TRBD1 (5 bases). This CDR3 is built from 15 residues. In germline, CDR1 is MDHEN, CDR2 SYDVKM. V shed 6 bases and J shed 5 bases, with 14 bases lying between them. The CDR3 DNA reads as TGTGCCAGCAGCGTAACCGGGACGCATAATTCACCCCTCCACTTT. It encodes CASSVTGTHNSPLHF.

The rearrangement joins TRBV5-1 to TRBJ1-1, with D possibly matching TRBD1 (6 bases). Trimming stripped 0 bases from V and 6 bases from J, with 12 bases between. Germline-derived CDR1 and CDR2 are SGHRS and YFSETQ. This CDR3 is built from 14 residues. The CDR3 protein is CASSLDPPGAEAFF. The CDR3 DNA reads TGCGCCAGCAGCTTGGATCCCCCAGGGGCTGAAGCTTTCTTT.

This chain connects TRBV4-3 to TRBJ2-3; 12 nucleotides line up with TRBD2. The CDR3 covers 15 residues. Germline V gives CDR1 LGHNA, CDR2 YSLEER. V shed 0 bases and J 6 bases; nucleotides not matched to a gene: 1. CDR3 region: CASSQETSGGDTQYF. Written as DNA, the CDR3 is TGCGCCAGCAGCCAAGAGACTAGCGGGGGCGATACGCAGTATTTT.

CDR3 in amino acids: CASSLDWTADTEAFF. Written as DNA, the CDR3 is TGTGCCAGCAGCTTAGACTGGACAGCGGACACTGAAGCTTTCTTT. V gene TRBV11-1 combines with J gene TRBJ1-1; weak D call: TRBD1 (6 bases). The length of the CDR3 is 15 residues. V gave up 1 base and J gave up 3 bases, with 12 bases separating them. Germline CDR1 SGHAT, CDR2 FQDESV (reference sequence). The whole variable domain, remainder taken from reference TRBV11-1 and TRBJ1-1, is EAEVAQSPRYKITEKSQAVAFWCDPISGHATLYWYRQILGQGPELLVQFQDESVVDDSQLPKDRFSAERLKGVDSTLKIQPAELGDSAMYLCASSLDWTADTEAFFGQGTRLTVV.

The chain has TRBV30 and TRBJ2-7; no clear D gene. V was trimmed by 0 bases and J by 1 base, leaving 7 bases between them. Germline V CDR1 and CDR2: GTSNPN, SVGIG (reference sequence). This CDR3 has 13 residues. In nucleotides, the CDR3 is TGTGCCTGGAGTGTCGGTGATTCCTACGAGCAGTACTTC. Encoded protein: CAWSVGDSYEQYF.

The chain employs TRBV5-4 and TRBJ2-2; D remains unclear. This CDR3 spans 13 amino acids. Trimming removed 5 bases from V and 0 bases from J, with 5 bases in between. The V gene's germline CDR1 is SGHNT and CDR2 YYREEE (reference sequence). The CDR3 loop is CASRAANTGELFF. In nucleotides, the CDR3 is TGTGCCAGCAGGGCAGCGAACACCGGGGAGCTGTTTTTT.

In DNA form, the CDR3 reads TGTGCCTGGAGTCGCGGCAACTATGGCTACACCTTC. This sequence encodes CAWSRGNYGYTF. This chain uses TRBV30 with TRBJ1-2; D call uncertain. From germline, CDR1 is GTSNPN and CDR2 SVGIG (reference sequence). The CDR3 has 12 residues. Trimming removed 2 bases from V and 2 bases from J, with 6 bases in between.

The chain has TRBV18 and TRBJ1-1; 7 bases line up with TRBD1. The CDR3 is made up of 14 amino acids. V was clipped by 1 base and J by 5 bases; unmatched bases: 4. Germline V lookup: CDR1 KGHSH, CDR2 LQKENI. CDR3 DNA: TGTGCCAGCTCACCACGGGACAGTACGACTGAAGCTTTCTTT. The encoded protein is CASSPRDSTTEAFF.

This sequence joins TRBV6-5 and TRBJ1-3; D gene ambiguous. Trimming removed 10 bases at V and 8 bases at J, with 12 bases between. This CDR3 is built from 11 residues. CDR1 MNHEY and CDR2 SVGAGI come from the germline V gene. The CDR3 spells CAISSGDTIYF. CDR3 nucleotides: TGTGCCATCTCCAGCGGGGACACCATATATTTT.

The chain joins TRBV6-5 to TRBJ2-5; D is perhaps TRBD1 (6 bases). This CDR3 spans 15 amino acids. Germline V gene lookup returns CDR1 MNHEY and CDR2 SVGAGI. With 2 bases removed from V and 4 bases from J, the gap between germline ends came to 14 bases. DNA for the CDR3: TGTGCCAGCAGTTACCGGGACACCAGAGGAGAGACCCAGTACTTC. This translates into CASSYRDTRGETQYF.

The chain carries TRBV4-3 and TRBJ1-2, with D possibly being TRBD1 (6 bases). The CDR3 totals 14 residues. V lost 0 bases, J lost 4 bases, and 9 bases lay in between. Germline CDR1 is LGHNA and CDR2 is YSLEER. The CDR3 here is CASSQEGRGYGYTF. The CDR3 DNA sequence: TGCGCCAGCAGCCAAGAGGGCAGGGGCTATGGCTACACCTTC.

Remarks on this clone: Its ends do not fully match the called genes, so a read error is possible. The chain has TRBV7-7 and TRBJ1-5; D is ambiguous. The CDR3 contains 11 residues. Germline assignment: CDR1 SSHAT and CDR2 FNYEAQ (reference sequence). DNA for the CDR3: TGTGCTAGCAGATACAGTCAGCCCCAGCATTTT. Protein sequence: CASRYSQPQHF.

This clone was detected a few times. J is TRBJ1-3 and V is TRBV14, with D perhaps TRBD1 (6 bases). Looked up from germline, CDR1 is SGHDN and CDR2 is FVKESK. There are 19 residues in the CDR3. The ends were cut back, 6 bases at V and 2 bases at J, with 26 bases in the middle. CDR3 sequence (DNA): TGTGCCAGCAGTTCAAGACGGACAGATAGTCTCGTGGCTGGAAACACCATATATTTT. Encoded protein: CASSSRRTDSLVAGNTIYF.

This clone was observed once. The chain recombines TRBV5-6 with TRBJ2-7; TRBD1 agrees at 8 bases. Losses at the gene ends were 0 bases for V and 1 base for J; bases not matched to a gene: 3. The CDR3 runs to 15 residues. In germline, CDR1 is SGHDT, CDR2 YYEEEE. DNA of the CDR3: TGTGCCAGCAGCTTGGGACAGGGGAGTTCCTACGAGCAGTACTTC. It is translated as CASSLGQGSSYEQYF.

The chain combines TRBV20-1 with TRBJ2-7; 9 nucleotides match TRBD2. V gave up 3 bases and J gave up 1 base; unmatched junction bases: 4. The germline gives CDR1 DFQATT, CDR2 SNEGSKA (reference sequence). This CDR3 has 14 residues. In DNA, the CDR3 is TGCAGTGCTAGTAGTCTAGCGGGGTCCTACGAGCAGTACTTC. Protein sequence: CSASSLAGSYEQYF.

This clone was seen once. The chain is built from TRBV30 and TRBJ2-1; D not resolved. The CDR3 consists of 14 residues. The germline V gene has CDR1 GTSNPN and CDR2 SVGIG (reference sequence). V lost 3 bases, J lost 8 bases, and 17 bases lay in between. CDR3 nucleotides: TGTGCCTGGAGGCCACTTCAAAGCGAGCATGAGCAGTTCTTC. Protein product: CAWRPLQSEHEQFF.

The CDR3 bases are TGTGCCAGCAGCCAGGGGTATCAAGAGACCCAGTACTTC. Protein: CASSQGYQETQYF. V usage is TRBV14 and J usage is TRBJ2-5, with D hard to call. V shed 3 bases and J shed 2 bases, with 7 bases lying between them. Germline V gene lookup returns CDR1 SGHDN and CDR2 FVKESK. The CDR3 is 13 residues long.

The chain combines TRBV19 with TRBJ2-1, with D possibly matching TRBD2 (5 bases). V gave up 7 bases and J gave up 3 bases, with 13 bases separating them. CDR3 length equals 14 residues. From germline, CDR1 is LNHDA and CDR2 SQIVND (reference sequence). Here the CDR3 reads CASIGRGYYNEQFF. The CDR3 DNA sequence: TGTGCCAGTATCGGCCGGGGTTACTACAATGAGCAGTTCTTC.

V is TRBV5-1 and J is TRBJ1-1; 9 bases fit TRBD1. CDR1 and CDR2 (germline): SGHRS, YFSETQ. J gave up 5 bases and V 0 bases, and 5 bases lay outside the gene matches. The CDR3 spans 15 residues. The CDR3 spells CASSLAGQGKTEAFF. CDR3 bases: TGCGCCAGCAGCTTGGCGGGACAGGGAAAAACTGAAGCTTTCTTT.

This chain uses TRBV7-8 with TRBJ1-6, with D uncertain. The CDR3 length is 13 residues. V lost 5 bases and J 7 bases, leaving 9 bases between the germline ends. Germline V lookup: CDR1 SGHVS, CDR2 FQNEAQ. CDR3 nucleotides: TGTGCCAGCAGCCCGAGAGAGAATTCACCCCTCCACTTT. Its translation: CASSPRENSPLHF.

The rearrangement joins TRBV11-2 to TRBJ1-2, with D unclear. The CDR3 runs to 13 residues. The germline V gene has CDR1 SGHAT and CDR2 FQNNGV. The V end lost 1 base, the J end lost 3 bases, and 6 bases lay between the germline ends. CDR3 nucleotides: TGTGCCAGCAGCTTAGGCCAGTACTATGGCTACACCTTC. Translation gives CASSLGQYYGYTF.

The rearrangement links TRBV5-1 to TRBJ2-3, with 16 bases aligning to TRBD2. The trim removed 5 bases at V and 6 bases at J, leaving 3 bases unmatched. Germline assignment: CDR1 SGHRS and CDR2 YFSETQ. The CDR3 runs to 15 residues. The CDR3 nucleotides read TGCGCCAGCAGGGCGGGACTAGCGGGAGGGGATACGCAGTATTTT. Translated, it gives CASRAGLAGGDTQYF.